This T cell receptor beta chain was recorded in a study of CD8+ T cells in alopecia areata. Extraction and reverse transcription of RNA yielded cDNA as the sequencing template. Clones were sequenced by immunoSEQ multiplex PCR, and TCRdb holds only the in-frame ones, with some missing. Here the sample spans about 110,000 clones, around 59% being singletons. The sequencing input was CD8+ T cells sorted from blood. This TCR was sampled from a human donor in good health.

The CDR3 region has the DNA TGTGCCAGCAGTGAAGGGGTATGGCAGCCCCAGCATTTT. Amino acid sequence: CASSEGVWQPQHF. J is TRBJ1-5 and V is TRBV25-1; D unresolved. Germline V gene lookup returns CDR1 MGHDK and CDR2 SYGVNS. V lost 2 bases to trimming and J lost 7 bases, with 9 bases between them. The CDR3 spans 13 residues.